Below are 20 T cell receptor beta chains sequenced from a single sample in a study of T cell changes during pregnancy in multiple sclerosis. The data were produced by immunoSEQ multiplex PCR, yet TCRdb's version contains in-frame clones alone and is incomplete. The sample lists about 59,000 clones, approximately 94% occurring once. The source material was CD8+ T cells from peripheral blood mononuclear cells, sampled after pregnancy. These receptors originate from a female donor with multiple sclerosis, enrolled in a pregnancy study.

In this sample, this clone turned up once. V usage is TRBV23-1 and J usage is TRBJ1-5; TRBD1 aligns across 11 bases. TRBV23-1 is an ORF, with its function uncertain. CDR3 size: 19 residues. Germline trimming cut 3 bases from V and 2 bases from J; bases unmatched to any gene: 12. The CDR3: CASSHSRDRGSVGNQPQHF. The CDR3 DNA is TGCGCCAGCAGTCACTCCCGGGACAGGGGGTCGGTCGGCAATCAGCCCCAGCATTTT.

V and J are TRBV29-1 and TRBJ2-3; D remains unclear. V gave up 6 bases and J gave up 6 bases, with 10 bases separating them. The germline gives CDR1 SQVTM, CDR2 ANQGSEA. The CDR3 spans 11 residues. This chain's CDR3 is CSVVIVDTQYF. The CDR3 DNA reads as TGCAGCGTCGTAATAGTGGATACGCAGTATTTT.

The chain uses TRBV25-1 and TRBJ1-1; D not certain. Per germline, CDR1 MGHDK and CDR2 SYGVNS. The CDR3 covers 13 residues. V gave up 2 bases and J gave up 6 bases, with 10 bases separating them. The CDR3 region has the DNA TGTGCCAGCAGTGAAGCGGGAGTGGCTGAAGCTTTCTTT. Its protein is CASSEAGVAEAFF.

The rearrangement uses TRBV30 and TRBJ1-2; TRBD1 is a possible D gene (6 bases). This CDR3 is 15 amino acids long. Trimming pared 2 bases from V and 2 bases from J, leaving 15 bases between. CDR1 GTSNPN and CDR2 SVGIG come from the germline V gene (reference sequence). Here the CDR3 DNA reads TGTGCCTGGAGTTCCCCGGGAGGGGGAAACTATGGCTACACCTTC. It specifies CAWSSPGGGNYGYTF. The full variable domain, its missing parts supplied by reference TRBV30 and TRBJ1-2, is SQTIHQWPATLVQPVGSPLSLECTVEGTSNPNLYWYRQAAGRGLQLLFYSVGIGQISSEVPQNLSASRPQDRQFILSSKKLLLSDSGFYLCAWSSPGGGNYGYTFGSGTRLTVV.

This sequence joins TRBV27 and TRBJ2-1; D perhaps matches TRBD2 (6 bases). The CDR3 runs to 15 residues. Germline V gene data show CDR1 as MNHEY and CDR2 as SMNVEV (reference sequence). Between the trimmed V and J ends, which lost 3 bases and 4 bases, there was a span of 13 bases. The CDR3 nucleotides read TGTGCCAGCAGTTTGGCGGGACTCGCGTACAATGAGCAGTTCTTC. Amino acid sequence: CASSLAGLAYNEQFF.

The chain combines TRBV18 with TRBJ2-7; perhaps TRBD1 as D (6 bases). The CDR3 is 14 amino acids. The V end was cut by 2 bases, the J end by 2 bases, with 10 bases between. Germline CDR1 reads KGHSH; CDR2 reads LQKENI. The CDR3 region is CASSPWDTAYEQYF. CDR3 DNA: TGTGCCAGCTCACCATGGGACACAGCCTACGAGCAGTACTTC.

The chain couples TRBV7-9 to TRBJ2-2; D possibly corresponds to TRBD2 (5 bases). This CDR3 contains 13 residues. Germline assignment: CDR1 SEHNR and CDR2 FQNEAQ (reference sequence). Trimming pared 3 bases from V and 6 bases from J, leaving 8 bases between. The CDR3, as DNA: TGTGCCAGCAGCTTTAAGGAGGCCGGGGAGCTGTTTTTT. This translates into CASSFKEAGELFF.

The CDR3: CASSLAGTRYFNEQFF. CDR3 DNA sequence: TGTGCCAGCAGCTTGGCGGGGACTAGATACTTCAATGAGCAGTTCTTC. V gene TRBV5-6 combines with J gene TRBJ2-1; TRBD2 agrees at 8 bases. The V gene's germline CDR1 is SGHDT and CDR2 YYEEEE. The CDR3 length is 16 residues. V lost 0 bases to trimming and J lost 6 bases; unmatched junction nucleotides: 8. The full variable domain, its missing parts supplied by reference TRBV5-6 and TRBJ2-1, is DAGVTQSPTHLIKTRGQQVTLRCSPKSGHDTVSWYQQALGQGPQFIFQYYEEEERQRGNFPDRFSGHQFPNYSSELNVNALLLGDSALYLCASSLAGTRYFNEQFFGPGTRLTVL.

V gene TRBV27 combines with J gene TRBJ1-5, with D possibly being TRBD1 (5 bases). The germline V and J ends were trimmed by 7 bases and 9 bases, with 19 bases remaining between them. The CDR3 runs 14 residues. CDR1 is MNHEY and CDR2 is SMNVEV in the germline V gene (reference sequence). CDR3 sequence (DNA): TGTGCCAGCACCCCCGGGGGGGGTGGCCGGCCCCAGCATTTT. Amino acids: CASTPGGGGRPQHF.

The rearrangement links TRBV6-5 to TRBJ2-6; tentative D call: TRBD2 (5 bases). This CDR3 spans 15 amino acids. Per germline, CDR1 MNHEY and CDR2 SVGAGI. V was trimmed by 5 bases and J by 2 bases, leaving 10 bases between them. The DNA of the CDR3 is TGTGCCAGCAGTCCTACTAGAGCTGGGGCCAACGTCCTGACTTTC. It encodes CASSPTRAGANVLTF.

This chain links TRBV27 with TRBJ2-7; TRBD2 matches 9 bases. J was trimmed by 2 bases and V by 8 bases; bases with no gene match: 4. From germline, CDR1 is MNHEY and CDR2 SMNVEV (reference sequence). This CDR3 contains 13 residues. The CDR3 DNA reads TGTGCCAGCGGATTAGCGGGAGCCTACGAGCAGTACTTC. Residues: CASGLAGAYEQYF.

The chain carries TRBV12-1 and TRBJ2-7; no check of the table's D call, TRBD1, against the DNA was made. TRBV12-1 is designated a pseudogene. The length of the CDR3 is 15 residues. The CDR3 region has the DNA TGTGCCAGCAGCCCAGACGGGACAGGGCCCTACGAGCAGTACTTC. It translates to CASSPDGTGPYEQYF.

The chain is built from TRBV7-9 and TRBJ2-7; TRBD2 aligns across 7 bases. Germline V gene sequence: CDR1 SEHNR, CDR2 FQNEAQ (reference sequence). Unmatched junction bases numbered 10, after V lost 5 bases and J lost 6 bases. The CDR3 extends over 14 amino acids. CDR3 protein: CASSLSGGVGEQYF. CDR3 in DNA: TGTGCCAGCAGCCTGTCGGGAGGTGTAGGCGAGCAGTACTTC.

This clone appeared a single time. The CDR3 loop is CASSTSGVWETQYF. In nucleotides, the CDR3 is TGTGCCAGCAGTACTAGCGGGGTTTGGGAGACCCAGTACTTC. The chain couples TRBV6-5 to TRBJ2-5, with 10 bases lining up with TRBD2. This CDR3 spans 14 amino acids. The J segment lost 5 bases and the V segment lost 5 bases, leaving 5 bases of the junction unmatched. In germline, CDR1 is MNHEY, CDR2 SVGAGI.

The CDR3 DNA follows: TGTGCCAGCAGTTTAACCCCAAAGGACATTCGGCGGGAGACCCAGTACTTC. Protein product: CASSLTPKDIRRETQYF. The chain combines TRBV27 with TRBJ2-5; D may be TRBD1 (5 bases). The CDR3 spans 17 residues. Between the trimmed V and J ends, which lost 2 bases and 5 bases, there was a span of 21 bases. The germline gives CDR1 MNHEY, CDR2 SMNVEV (reference sequence).

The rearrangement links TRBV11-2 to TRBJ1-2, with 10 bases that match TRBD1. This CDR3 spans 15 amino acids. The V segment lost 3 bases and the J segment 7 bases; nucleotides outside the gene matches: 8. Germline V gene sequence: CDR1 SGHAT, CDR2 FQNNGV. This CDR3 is CASSFGTGAGFGYTF. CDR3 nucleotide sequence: TGTGCCAGCAGCTTTGGGACAGGGGCCGGATTTGGCTACACCTTC. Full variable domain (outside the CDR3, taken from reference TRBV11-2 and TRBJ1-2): EAGVAQSPRYKIIEKRQSVAFWCNPISGHATLYWYQQILGQGPKLLIQFQNNGVVDDSQLPKDRFSAERLKGVDSTLKIQPAKLEDSAVYLCASSFGTGAGFGYTFGSGTRLTVV.

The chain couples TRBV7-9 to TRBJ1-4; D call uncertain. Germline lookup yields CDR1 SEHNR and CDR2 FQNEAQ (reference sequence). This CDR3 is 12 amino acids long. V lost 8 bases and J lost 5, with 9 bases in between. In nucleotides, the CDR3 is TGTGCCAGCGGGGAGGCAAATGAAAAACTGTTTTTT. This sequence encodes CASGEANEKLFF.

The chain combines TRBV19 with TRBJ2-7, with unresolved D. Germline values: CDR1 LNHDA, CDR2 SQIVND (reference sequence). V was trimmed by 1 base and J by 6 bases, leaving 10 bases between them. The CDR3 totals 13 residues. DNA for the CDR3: TGTGCCAGTAGTATAGTTTCCCACGGCGAGCAGTACTTC. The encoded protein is CASSIVSHGEQYF.

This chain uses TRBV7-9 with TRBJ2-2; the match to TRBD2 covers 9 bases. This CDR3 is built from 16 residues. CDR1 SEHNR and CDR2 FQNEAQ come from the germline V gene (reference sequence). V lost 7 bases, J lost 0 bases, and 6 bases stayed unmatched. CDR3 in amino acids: CASIPPSGTNTGELFF. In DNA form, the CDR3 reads TGTGCCAGCATCCCCCCTAGCGGGACGAACACCGGGGAGCTGTTTTTT.

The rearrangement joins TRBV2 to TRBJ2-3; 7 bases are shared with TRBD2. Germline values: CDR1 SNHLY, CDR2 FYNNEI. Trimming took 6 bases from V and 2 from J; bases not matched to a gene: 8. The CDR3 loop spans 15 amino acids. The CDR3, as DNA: TGTGCCAGCAGGACCGGGGACTACTACACAGATACGCAGTATTTT. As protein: CASRTGDYYTDTQYF.